The 20 T cell receptor beta chains in this list originate from one sample, sequenced in a study of blood T cell repertoires in COVID-19. The data were produced by immunoSEQ multiplex PCR, yet TCRdb's version contains in-frame clones alone and is incomplete. The sample lists 140,000 or so clones; under 90% were seen once. The sequenced sample was peripheral blood. These TCRs come from a human donor in a cohort sampled during active COVID-19.

This sequence joins TRBV7-9 and TRBJ1-1; tentative D call: TRBD1 (6 bases). The CDR3 length is 15 residues. Germline CDR1 SEHNR, CDR2 FQNEAQ (reference sequence). With 5 bases removed from V and 0 bases from J, the gap between germline ends came to 13 bases. CDR3 nucleotide sequence: TGTGCCAGCAGCCGACTCGAGGGGGTGAACACTGAAGCTTTCTTT. Translation: CASSRLEGVNTEAFF.

J is TRBJ1-6 and V is TRBV6-2 or TRBV6-3; TRBD1 aligns across 11 bases. The J segment lost 0 bases and the V segment lost 0 bases, leaving 7 bases of the junction unmatched. The CDR3 length is 20 residues. Germline V gene lookup returns CDR1 MNHEY and CDR2 SVGEGT. This chain's CDR3 is CASSYSSRDRGSSYNSPLHF. In nucleotides, the CDR3 is TGTGCCAGCAGTTACTCCTCCCGGGACAGGGGGAGCTCCTATAATTCACCCCTCCACTTT.

The chain employs TRBV27 and TRBJ2-7; 7 bases are shared with TRBD2. The CDR3 has 15 residues. The germline V gene has CDR1 MNHEY and CDR2 SMNVEV (reference sequence). The trim removed 6 bases at V and 0 bases at J, leaving 8 bases unmatched. DNA for the CDR3: TGTGCCAGCAGCCTCCAGCGGGGAAGCTCCTACGAGCAGTACTTC. Its protein product is CASSLQRGSSYEQYF.

The rearrangement joins TRBV27 to TRBJ2-1; 7 nucleotides match TRBD1. The V and J ends lost 7 bases and 6 bases, in that order; junction bases with no gene match: 6. Germline values: CDR1 MNHEY, CDR2 SMNVEV (reference sequence). CDR3 length equals 13 residues. CDR3 in DNA: TGTGCCAGCACAAGACAGGGTCGCAATGAGCAGTTCTTC. Translation gives CASTRQGRNEQFF.

V gene TRBV27 combines with J gene TRBJ2-7; D is perhaps TRBD1 (6 bases). Trimming removed 6 bases from V and 3 bases from J, with 15 bases in between. The CDR3 sequence is 14 residues long. Per the germline V gene, CDR1 is MNHEY and CDR2 is SMNVEV (reference sequence). In nucleotides, the CDR3 is TGTGCCAGCAGCCCTACCACGGACAGCTACGAGCAGTACTTC. This encodes CASSPTTDSYEQYF.

The rearrangement uses TRBV27 and TRBJ2-7; 8 positions agree with TRBD1. The J segment lost 1 base and the V segment lost 3 bases, leaving 14 bases of the junction unmatched. The CDR3 runs to 18 residues. Looked up from germline, CDR1 is MNHEY and CDR2 is SMNVEV (reference sequence). The CDR3 is CASSFFAPGQAISYEQYF. The CDR3 coding sequence is TGTGCCAGCAGTTTTTTCGCTCCGGGACAGGCGATATCCTACGAGCAGTACTTC.

The rearrangement uses TRBV28 and TRBJ1-1, with a weak D call TRBD1 (6 bases). The CDR3 extends over 11 amino acids. The germline gives CDR1 MDHEN, CDR2 SYDVKM. V was pared by 9 bases and J by 6 bases, with 11 bases between. CDR3 DNA sequence: TGTGCCAGGACCTGGGGGCCTGAAGCTTTCTTT. This codes for CARTWGPEAFF.

The rearrangement uses TRBV21-1 and TRBJ1-5; whether TRBD1, the table's D call, matches the DNA was not checked. TRBV21-1 is noted as a pseudogene. This CDR3 has 14 amino acids. The CDR3 region has the DNA TGTGCCAGCAGCAAAAAGGACAGAAATCAGCCCCAGCATTTT. Protein sequence: CASSKKDRNQPQHF.

The chain has TRBV4-3 and TRBJ2-5; D is perhaps TRBD2 (5 bases). Between the trimmed V and J ends, which lost 1 base and 3 bases, there was a span of 18 bases. CDR1 and CDR2 from the germline V gene are LGHNA and YSLEER. This CDR3 is 17 amino acids long. The CDR3 here is CASSQGPGTSGKETQYF. CDR3 coding DNA: TGCGCCAGCAGCCAAGGTCCTGGAACTAGTGGAAAAGAGACCCAGTACTTC.

The rearrangement joins TRBV6-6 to TRBJ1-2; 7 bases match TRBD1. Trimming cost V 5 bases and J 6 bases; bases outside gene matches: 18. Looked up from germline, CDR1 is MNHNY and CDR2 is SVGAGI (reference sequence). The CDR3 runs to 17 residues. This CDR3 is CASSPPRDRAYPHGYTF. The CDR3 DNA reads TGTGCCAGCAGTCCTCCCCGAGACAGGGCCTACCCCCATGGCTACACCTTC.

This clone came up once. The V call is TRBV5-1, the J call TRBJ2-1; 8 bases line up with TRBD1. Germline V gene lookup returns CDR1 SGHRS and CDR2 YFSETQ. This CDR3 region has 15 residues. V gave up 2 bases and J gave up 7 bases; unmatched junction bases: 8. For the CDR3, the DNA is TGCGCCAGCAGCTTAATGACAGGGGTGGGGAATGAGCAGTTCTTC. Its protein product is CASSLMTGVGNEQFF.

This chain joins TRBV7-2 and TRBJ2-7; TRBD1 agrees at 7 bases. After removal of 0 bases from V and 9 bases from J, the junction contained 5 bases not matched to a gene. The CDR3 totals 13 residues. CDR1 is SGHTA, CDR2 FQGNSA, per germline. The CDR3 spells CASSLARTGTQYF. CDR3 sequence (DNA): TGTGCCAGCAGCTTAGCCCGGACAGGAACGCAGTACTTC.

The chain couples TRBV28 to TRBJ1-5; 9 positions agree with TRBD1. This CDR3 comprises 14 residues. Germline assignment: CDR1 MDHEN and CDR2 SYDVKM. Unmatched junction bases numbered 4, after V lost 4 bases and J lost 6 bases. CDR3 sequence (DNA): TGTGCCAGCAGTTGGACAGGGGACGGTCAGCCCCAGCATTTT. Encoded protein: CASSWTGDGQPQHF.

Concerning this clone itself: The identical CDR3 is also encoded by other nucleotide sequences in the sample. This rearrangement joins TRBV20-1 to TRBJ2-7; perhaps TRBD1 as D (6 bases). Trimming cost V 2 bases and J 4 bases, with 6 bases left between them. Germline V gives CDR1 DFQATT, CDR2 SNEGSKA (reference sequence). The CDR3 is 11 residues long. The CDR3: CSARTGYEQYF. In DNA form, the CDR3 reads TGCAGTGCTAGAACAGGGTACGAGCAGTACTTC.

J is TRBJ2-7 and V is TRBV4-2; 9 bases line up with TRBD2. Losses at the gene ends were 1 base for V and 6 bases for J; bases not matched to a gene: 10. The CDR3 is made up of 16 amino acids. Germline CDR1 is LGHNA and CDR2 is YNFKEQ. CDR3 nucleotides: TGTGCCAGCAGCCAAGCATCGCGGGAGGGATCCGGCGAGCAGTACTTC. It yields the protein CASSQASREGSGEQYF.

This clone was found a few times. The CDR3 DNA reads as TGTGCCAGCAGCCAGGTAGAAGAGACCCAGTACTTC. This codes for CASSQVEETQYF. The rearrangement joins TRBV14 to TRBJ2-5; D unclear. V was cut by 3 bases and J by 3 bases, with 5 bases left in between. The CDR3 is 12 residues long. Germline values: CDR1 SGHDN, CDR2 FVKESK.

The rearrangement links TRBV9 to TRBJ2-1; 7 nucleotides agree with TRBD2. CDR1 SGDLS and CDR2 YYNGEE come from the germline V gene. This CDR3 region has 16 residues. V gave up 1 base and J gave up 0 bases; unmatched junction bases: 4. DNA for the CDR3: TGTGCCAGCAGCGTATTAGGCGGGAGCTCCTACAATGAGCAGTTCTTC. Its protein product is CASSVLGGSSYNEQFF.

The chain has TRBV5-1 and TRBJ1-1; TRBD1 matches at 10 bases. The CDR3 is made up of 15 amino acids. In germline, CDR1 is SGHRS, CDR2 YFSETQ. V lost 4 bases, J lost 2 bases, and 5 bases stayed unmatched. CDR3 sequence reads: CASSPRQGANTEAFF. The CDR3 DNA is TGCGCCAGCAGCCCTAGACAGGGGGCCAACACTGAAGCTTTCTTT.

This rearrangement joins TRBV27 to TRBJ2-5; 10 bases are a match to TRBD2. Germline lookup yields CDR1 MNHEY and CDR2 SMNVEV (reference sequence). The CDR3 runs to 15 residues. Trimming at V came to 5 bases and at J to 4 bases, leaving 7 bases not matched to a gene. The CDR3 coding sequence is TGTGCCAGCAGTCCTCGACTAGCGGGTTCAGAGACCCAGTACTTC. Amino acid sequence: CASSPRLAGSETQYF.

In its sample, this clone was seen once. J is TRBJ1-4 and V is TRBV18; 7 positions match TRBD1. Germline CDR1 is KGHSH and CDR2 is LQKENI. This CDR3 spans 16 amino acids. V trimming: 6 bases; J trimming: 2 bases; junction bases outside the gene matches: 9. The CDR3 reads CASSPVAGQTNEKLFF. For the CDR3, the DNA is TGTGCCAGCTCCCCAGTCGCGGGACAGACTAATGAAAAACTGTTTTTT.